These 9 T cell receptor beta chains originate from one sample sequenced in a study of blood T cell repertoires in COVID-19. This table comes from immunoSEQ multiplex PCR, and its TCRdb copy is limited to in-frame clones, with some not included. This table has some 150,000 clones, 89% appearing once. The sequencing input was peripheral blood. The receptor source for this set is a man aged 55 to 69 with acute or convalescent COVID-19.

The V call is TRBV7-3, the J call TRBJ1-3; TRBD1 is a possible D gene (5 bases). Germline V gives CDR1 SGHTA, CDR2 FQGTGA. The CDR3 is 15 residues long. Trimming removed 5 bases at V and 0 bases at J, with 11 bases between. In nucleotides, the CDR3 is TGTGCCAGCAGCCGTGACAGAAACTCTGGAAACACCATATATTTT. This encodes CASSRDRNSGNTIYF.

V gene TRBV4-1 combines with J gene TRBJ1-3; D is perhaps TRBD1 (5 bases). This CDR3 comprises 15 residues. Per germline, CDR1 MGHRA and CDR2 YSYEKL. V dropped 0 bases and J dropped 11 bases, with 17 bases sitting between them. Written as DNA, the CDR3 is TGCGCCAGCAGCCAAGACAGGGTTAATCGGTCCCCCATATATTTT. Its translation is CASSQDRVNRSPIYF.

The chain uses TRBV7-2 and TRBJ1-4, with TRBD1 matching over 10 bases. Germline values: CDR1 SGHTA, CDR2 FQGNSA. Trimming took 5 bases from V and 8 from J; bases not matched to a gene: 5. The CDR3 length is 14 residues. CDR3 DNA sequence: TGTGCCAGCAGCCCGGACAGGGGGAAAGAAAAACTGTTTTTT. Amino acids: CASSPDRGKEKLFF.

This chain connects TRBV19 to TRBJ2-1; TRBD2 aligns across 8 bases. Germline V gene data show CDR1 as LNHDA and CDR2 as SQIVND (reference sequence). After removal of 1 base from V and 7 bases from J, the junction contained 3 bases not matched to a gene. CDR3 size: 14 residues. CDR3 sequence: CASSIVTGGNEQFF. The CDR3 DNA follows: TGTGCCAGTAGTATAGTTACGGGGGGGAATGAGCAGTTCTTC.

The chain links TRBV21-1 to TRBJ1-2. TRBV21-1 is tagged as a pseudogene. This CDR3 has 16 amino acids. CDR3 region: CASSKVCREAADGYTF. CDR3 sequence (DNA): TGTGCCAGCAGCAAAGTATGTAGGGAGGCCGCGGATGGCTACACCTTC.

The chain employs TRBV6-1 and TRBJ2-3; tentative D call: TRBD2 (5 bases). This CDR3 is built from 16 residues. The germline V gene encodes CDR1 MNHNS and CDR2 SASEGT. Trimming cost V 0 bases and J 3 bases, with 13 bases left between them. The CDR3 DNA reads TGTGCCAGCAGTGAAGCGAAGTACACGGGAACAGATACGCAGTATTTT. This encodes CASSEAKYTGTDTQYF.

The gene calls are TRBV10-1 and TRBJ1-1; D might be TRBD1 (6 bases). CDR3 size: 15 residues. Trimming removed 0 bases at V and 9 bases at J, with 17 bases between. Per germline, CDR1 WNHNN and CDR2 SYGVQD (reference sequence). The CDR3 bases are TGCGCCAGCAGTGAGTCGGGGACATGGAGGACCCAAGCTTTCTTT. It encodes CASSESGTWRTQAFF.

The chain recombines TRBV4-3 with TRBJ2-7; D uncertain. V dropped 3 bases and J dropped 0 bases, with 12 bases sitting between them. The germline V gene encodes CDR1 LGHNA and CDR2 YSLEER. The CDR3 spans 15 residues. CDR3 loop: CASSQAPHSSYEQYF. CDR3 in DNA: TGCGCCAGCAGCCAGGCACCCCACAGCTCCTACGAGCAGTACTTC.

The rearrangement joins TRBV7-3 to TRBJ1-6; D is ambiguous. Germline CDR1 SGHTA, CDR2 FQGTGA. V was trimmed by 5 bases and J by 13 bases, leaving 15 bases between them. The CDR3 consists of 13 residues. The CDR3: CASSPSFGVPLHF. CDR3 coding DNA: TGTGCCAGCAGCCCGTCCTTCGGGGTCCCCCTCCACTTT.